This T cell receptor (beta chain) derives from a study of cytomegalovirus exposure and HLA in healthy donors. CDR3 length: 14 residues. Between the trimmed V and J ends, which lost 1 base and 1 base, there was a span of 8 bases. The germline V gene encodes CDR1 SGDLS and CDR2 YYNGEE. General study points: TCR beta sequences reportedly predicted most subjects' HLA-A and HLA-B alleles accurately. Certain sequence variants were highly shared and formed a cluster, and this cluster was likely a sequencing artifact. In the analysis, some V segments, TRBV6-2 and TRBV6-3 included, were excluded as indistinguishable.

A remark on this clone: Its antigen is undetermined.

This PCR relied on a set of 60 Vbeta primers and 13 Jbeta primers. TCRdb's copy holds only in-frame clones and misses some; the assay was immunoSEQ multiplex PCR. Here the sample spans roughly 180,000 clones, about 85% being singletons. J is TRBJ1-1 and V is TRBV9; no reliable D call. This TCR was sampled from a woman in her forties or fifties in good health and CMV-seropositive. What was sequenced was PBMCs. CDR3 residues: CASSVIQPNTEAFF. The CDR3 DNA follows: TGTGCCAGCAGCGTAATACAGCCGAACACTGAAGCTTTCTTT.